This TCR beta chain was sequenced during a study of blood T cell repertoires in COVID-19. Turning to the study itself: Spain, Italy and the United States supplied samples that represented acute and convalescent COVID-19.

In the original workflow: How many nucleated cells were present was estimated from reference gene primer amplification. Only in-frame clones appear in the TCRdb table, and some are missing; sequencing was by immunoSEQ multiplex PCR. V and J calls plus clone size are reproduced from that table; the DNA served to infer D and trimming. Among under 350,000 clones listed, roughly 86% were seen once. The germline V gene encodes CDR1 LGHDT and CDR2 YNNKEL (reference sequence). The V segment lost 4 bases and the J segment 5 bases; nucleotides outside the gene matches: 6. The CDR3 has 15 residues. This clone was picked up a small number of times. Clinical histories supplied by participants themselves formed the basis of cohort assignment. Donors of Cohort 3 who recovered were those that had two negative PCRs, clearance, or symptom resolution.

Sample: PBMCs or T cells enriched from blood (not recorded which). The sequence came from a woman aged 18 to 35 who had recovered from COVID-19. The chain recombines TRBV3-1 (or the pseudogene TRBV3-2) with TRBJ1-5, with TRBD1 matching over 9 bases. Here the CDR3 DNA reads TGTGCCAGCAGCCCTTCAGGACAGGGGTATCAGCCCCAGCATTTT. It codes for CASSPSGQGYQPQHF.